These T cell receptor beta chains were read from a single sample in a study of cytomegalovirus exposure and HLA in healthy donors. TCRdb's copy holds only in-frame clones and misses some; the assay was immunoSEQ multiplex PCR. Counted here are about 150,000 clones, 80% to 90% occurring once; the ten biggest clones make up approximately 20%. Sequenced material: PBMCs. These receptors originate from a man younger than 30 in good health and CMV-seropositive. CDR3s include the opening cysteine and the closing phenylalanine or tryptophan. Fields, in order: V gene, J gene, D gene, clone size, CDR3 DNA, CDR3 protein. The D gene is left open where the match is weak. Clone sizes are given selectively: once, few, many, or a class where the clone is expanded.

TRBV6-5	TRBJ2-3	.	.	TGTGCCAGCAGTTATCGGAGGGCAACAGATACGCAGTATTTT	CASSYRRATDTQYF
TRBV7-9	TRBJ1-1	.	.	TGTGCCAGCAGCGCCGCAGCTCAGCGAGGCACTGAAGCTTTCTTT	CASSAAAQRGTEAFF
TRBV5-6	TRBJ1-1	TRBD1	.	TGTGCCAGCAGCCCGGGACAGAGAGACACTGAAGCTTTCTTT	CASSPGQRDTEAFF
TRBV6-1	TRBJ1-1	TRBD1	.	TGTGCCAGCAGTGAAATCGCACAGGGGCGGAGTGAAGCTTTCTTT	CASSEIAQGRSEAFF
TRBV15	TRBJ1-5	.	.	TGTGCCACCAGCAGAGATAGGCCAGGGGATCAGCCCCAGCATTTT	CATSRDRPGDQPQHF
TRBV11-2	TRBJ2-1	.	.	TGTGCCAGCAGCCCACCCCCACTCAATGAGCAGTTCTTC	CASSPPPLNEQFF
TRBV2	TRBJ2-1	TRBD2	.	TGTGCCAGCAGCGATGTAGCGGGACCCTACAATGAGCAGTTCTTC	CASSDVAGPYNEQFF
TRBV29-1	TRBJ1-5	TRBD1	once	TGCAGCGTCCTGACAGGGGGCAATCAGCCCCAGCATTTT	CSVLTGGNQPQHF
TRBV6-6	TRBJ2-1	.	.	TGTGCCAGCAGTTACAGCCCGGACATCTACAATGAGCAGTTCTTC	CASSYSPDIYNEQFF
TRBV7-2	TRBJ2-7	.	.	TGTGCCAGCAGCTTAGCTAGCTTCTACGAGCAGTACTTC	CASSLASFYEQYF
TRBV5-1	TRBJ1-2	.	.	TGCGCCAGCAGATGGCAGGCAGGGAACTATGGCTACACCTTC	CASRWQAGNYGYTF
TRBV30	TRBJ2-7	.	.	TGTGCCTGGAGTGTAGGCAGGGCCGCCAATAGGTACTTC	CAWSVGRAANRYF
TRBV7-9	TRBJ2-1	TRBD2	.	TGTGCCAGCAGCCCTCGGGGCGGGGGGCCTTATTTTGAGCAGTTCTTC	CASSPRGGGPYFEQFF
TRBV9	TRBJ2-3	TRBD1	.	TGTGCCAGCAGCGGCAGGGGGTCCAGCACAGATACGCAGTATTTT	CASSGRGSSTDTQYF
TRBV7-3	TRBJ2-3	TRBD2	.	TGTGCCAGCAGCCGAAGCGGGACCAGCACAGATACGCAGTATTTT	CASSRSGTSTDTQYF
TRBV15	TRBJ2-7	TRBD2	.	TGTGCCACCAGCAGAGGAATATTAGCGGGAGACGAGCAGTACTTC	CATSRGILAGDEQYF
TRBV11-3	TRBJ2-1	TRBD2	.	TGTGCCAGCAGCCCCTTCGGGACTAGCAGCGAGGAGCAGTTCTTC	CASSPFGTSSEEQFF
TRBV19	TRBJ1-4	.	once	TGTGCCAGTACCCCTCGTGGGCCAGGGAAGACTAGTAAGGAAAAACTGTTTTTT	CASTPRGPGKTSKEKLFF
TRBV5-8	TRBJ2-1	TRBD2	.	TGTGCCAGCAGCTTGGGTACGGGGGGGGAATACAATGAGCAGTTCTTC	CASSLGTGGEYNEQFF
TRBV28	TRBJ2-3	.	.	TGTGCCAGCAGCTCCCCGCCCCGGGATACGCAGTATTTT	CASSSPPRDTQYF
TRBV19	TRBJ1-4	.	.	TGTGCCAGTAGTAGGGGCAGACCTAATGAAAAACTGTTTTTT	CASSRGRPNEKLFF
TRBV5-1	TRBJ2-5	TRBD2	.	TGCGCCAGCAGCTTGGAGAGTCTAGCGGGGGCAAACCAAGAGACCCAGTACTTC	CASSLESLAGANQETQYF
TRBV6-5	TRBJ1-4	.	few	TGTGCCAGCCGGGGGACTAATGAAAAACTGTTTTTT	CASRGTNEKLFF
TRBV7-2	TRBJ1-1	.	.	TGTGCCAGCAGCATACAGGTCAACACTGAAGCTTTCTTT	CASSIQVNTEAFF
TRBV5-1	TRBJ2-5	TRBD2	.	TGCGCCAGCAGCTCCAGACCGGGGGGGCAAGAGACCCAGTACTTC	CASSSRPGGQETQYF
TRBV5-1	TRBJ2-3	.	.	TGCGCCAGCAGCTACAATTGGACGATCGGGAACACAGATACGCAGTATTTT	CASSYNWTIGNTDTQYF
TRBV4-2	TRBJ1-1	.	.	TGTGCCAGCAGCCAAGGTGGCAGGGGTTATCCCGTCCGGGGAGCTTTCTTT	CASSQGGRGYPVRGAFF
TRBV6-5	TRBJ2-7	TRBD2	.	TGTGCCAGCAGGTCCGGGACTAGCTGGGAGCAGTACTTC	CASRSGTSWEQYF
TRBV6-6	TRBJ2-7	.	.	TGTGCCAGCAGTTACTCGACCGGGATCGACGAGCAGTACTTC	CASSYSTGIDEQYF
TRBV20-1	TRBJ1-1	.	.	TGCAGTGCTCATCGAGATCTTGAAGCTTTCTTT	CSAHRDLEAFF
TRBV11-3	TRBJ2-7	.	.	TGTGCCAGCAGCCGGGGGAGCGGGTACCACGAGCAGTACTTC	CASSRGSGYHEQYF
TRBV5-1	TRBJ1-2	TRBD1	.	TGCGCCAGCAGCGTAACCGGGACAGCCTATGGCTACACCTTC	CASSVTGTAYGYTF
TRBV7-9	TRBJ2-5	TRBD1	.	TGTGCCAGCAGCCAGCCGGGCAGGGGGCGAGGGGAGACCCAGTACTTC	CASSQPGRGRGETQYF
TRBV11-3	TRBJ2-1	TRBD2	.	TGTGCCAGCAGCGACACTAGCGGATCCACCCATGAGCAGTTCTTC	CASSDTSGSTHEQFF
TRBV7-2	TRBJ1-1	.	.	TGTGCCAGCAGCTCACTTCTTACCGAAAGACAGAAATCTTTCTTT	CASSSLLTERQKSFF
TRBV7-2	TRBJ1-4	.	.	TGTGCCAGCAGCCCCCAGACAGGTTATAATGAAAAACTGTTTTTT	CASSPQTGYNEKLFF
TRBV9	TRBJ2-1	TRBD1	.	TGTGCCAGCAGCGTCGGGACAGGGGGCGGTGAGCAGTTCTTC	CASSVGTGGGEQFF
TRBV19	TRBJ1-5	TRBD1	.	TGTGCCAGTAGTTCCACACAGGGGGTCCGGGATCAGCCCCAGCATTTT	CASSSTQGVRDQPQHF
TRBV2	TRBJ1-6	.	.	TGTGCCAGCAGTGTAGGGGACTCTAATTCACCCCTCCACTTT	CASSVGDSNSPLHF
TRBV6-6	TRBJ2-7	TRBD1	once	TGTGCCAGCAGTATAGACAGGGCCTACGAGCAGTACTTC	CASSIDRAYEQYF
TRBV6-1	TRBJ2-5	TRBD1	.	TGTGCCAGCAGTCCACGGACAGGGGGCAAGGAGACCCAGTACTTC	CASSPRTGGKETQYF
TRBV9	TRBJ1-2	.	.	TGTGCCAGCAGCGCCGATGGGGCAGGTCCTGCCAACTATGGCTACACCTTC	CASSADGAGPANYGYTF
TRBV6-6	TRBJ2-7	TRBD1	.	TGTGCCAGCAGTTACGACAGGGGGGGTTACGAGCAGTACTTC	CASSYDRGGYEQYF
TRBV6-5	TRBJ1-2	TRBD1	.	TGTGCCAGCAGTACCTCACCCCGGGACAGCTATGGCTACACCTTC	CASSTSPRDSYGYTF
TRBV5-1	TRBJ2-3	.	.	TGCGCCAGCAGCTTGGAGCCAGATACGCAGTATTTT	CASSLEPDTQYF
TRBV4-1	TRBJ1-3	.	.	TGCGCCAGCAGCCAACGGCAGGTCCGCAACTCTGGAAACACCATATATTTT	CASSQRQVRNSGNTIYF
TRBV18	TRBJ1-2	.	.	TGTGCCAGCTCACCACCGGGGCAGGGAAACTATGGCTACACCTTC	CASSPPGQGNYGYTF
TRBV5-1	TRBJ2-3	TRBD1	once	TGCGCCAGCAGCAAGGGACAGGGGCTCGATACGCAGTATTTT	CASSKGQGLDTQYF
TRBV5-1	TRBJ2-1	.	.	TGCGCCAGCAGCTTGGGCGGGGCATCCTACAATGAGCAGTTCTTC	CASSLGGASYNEQFF
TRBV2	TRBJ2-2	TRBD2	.	TGTGCCAGCAGATTTAGGGACTATAACACCGGGGAGCTGTTTTTT	CASRFRDYNTGELFF